The 29 T cell receptor beta chains given below trace back to one sample, sequenced in a study of cytomegalovirus exposure and HLA in healthy donors. The PCR had 60 Vbeta and 13 Jbeta primers. The table came from immunoSEQ multiplex PCR; TCRdb's copy has only in-frame clones and leaves some out. Recorded here are 130,000 or so clones; the top ten clones represent under 2%. Sequenced material: PBMCs. These receptors were collected from a middle-aged woman in good health and CMV-seropositive.

This sequence joins TRBV11-1 and TRBJ2-2, with 8 positions matching TRBD2. In germline, CDR1 is SGHAT, CDR2 FQDESV (reference sequence). Trimming removed 6 bases from V and 4 bases from J; junction bases left unmatched: 7. There are 15 residues in the CDR3. The CDR3 nucleotides read TGTGCCAGCAGGGCTAGCGGGCGACTCACCGGGGAGCTGTTTTTT. It translates to CASRASGRLTGELFF.

The chain recombines TRBV7-9 with TRBJ1-2; 8 nucleotides match TRBD1. Looked up from germline, CDR1 is SEHNR and CDR2 is FQNEAQ (reference sequence). The trim removed 3 bases at V and 2 bases at J, leaving 8 bases unmatched. The CDR3 has 16 amino acids. The CDR3 DNA reads TGTGCCAGCAGCTTGGGACAGGCAGTGGGGAACTATGGCTACACCTTC. It encodes CASSLGQAVGNYGYTF.

V is TRBV7-9 and J is TRBJ2-7; no clear D gene. V lost 5 bases and J lost 6, with 11 bases in between. Germline CDR1 and CDR2: SEHNR and FQNEAQ (reference sequence). The CDR3 spans 12 residues. Written as DNA, the CDR3 is TGTGCCAGCAGCCCCCCGGGTCCCGAGCAGTACTTC. It encodes CASSPPGPEQYF.

The chain employs TRBV10-3 and TRBJ2-7, with D tentatively TRBD1 (7 bases). Germline V lookup: CDR1 ENHRY, CDR2 SYGVKD. Trimming removed 11 bases at V and 3 bases at J, with 11 bases between. The CDR3 has 11 residues. CDR3 protein: CAARDSYEQYF. CDR3 coding DNA: TGTGCCGCGCGGGACAGCTACGAGCAGTACTTC.

The chain employs TRBV9 and TRBJ1-2; D remains ambiguous. V was cut by 0 bases and J by 8 bases, with 23 bases left in between. The germline gives CDR1 SGDLS, CDR2 YYNGEE. There are 17 residues in the CDR3. The CDR3, as DNA: TGTGCCAGCAGCGTAGCCCCCATCAGGACTTCGATTGAAGGCTACACCTTC. Protein product: CASSVAPIRTSIEGYTF.

The chain combines TRBV28 with TRBJ2-1; 8 bases map to TRBD1. Germline V gene sequence: CDR1 MDHEN, CDR2 SYDVKM. CDR3 length: 21 amino acids. Trimming cost V 3 bases and J 0 bases; bases outside gene matches: 19. The CDR3 loop reads CASSLTWTGSTSTFSYNEQFF. CDR3 sequence (DNA): TGTGCCAGCAGTTTGACGTGGACAGGGTCTACCTCAACTTTCTCCTACAATGAGCAGTTCTTC.

The J gene is TRBJ2-7, the V gene TRBV19; 10 nucleotides line up with TRBD2. The CDR3 runs 15 residues. Germline V gene data show CDR1 as LNHDA and CDR2 as SQIVND (reference sequence). Trimming took 3 bases from V and 6 from J; bases not matched to a gene: 8. CDR3 amino acids: CASSIEAGGPFEQYF. CDR3 DNA: TGTGCCAGTAGTATCGAAGCGGGAGGGCCGTTCGAGCAGTACTTC.

This sequence joins TRBV21-1 and TRBJ2-5; the table's D call TRBD1 went unverified against the DNA. TRBV21-1 is described as a pseudogene. This CDR3 has 14 residues. CDR3 residues: CAPAGDRGPWTQYF. CDR3 in DNA: TGTGCCCCTGCCGGGGACAGGGGGCCTTGGACCCAGTACTTC.

The chain employs TRBV27 and TRBJ2-1; the D gene is possibly TRBD1 (7 bases). This CDR3 is built from 12 residues. V lost 7 bases and J 7 bases, leaving 11 bases between the germline ends. Per the germline V gene, CDR1 is MNHEY and CDR2 is SMNVEV (reference sequence). Here the CDR3 DNA reads TGTGCCAGCACCCCAGGGGGGAATGAGCAGTTCTTC. Translating gives CASTPGGNEQFF.

V is TRBV19 and J is TRBJ2-7, with no clear D. CDR1 is LNHDA, CDR2 SQIVND, per germline (reference sequence). The CDR3 is 15 amino acids. The V and J ends lost 3 bases and 2 bases respectively, with 14 bases between them. CDR3 sequence: CASSIAVNAPYEQYF. For the CDR3, the DNA is TGTGCCAGTAGTATTGCGGTTAATGCCCCCTACGAGCAGTACTTC.

The J gene is TRBJ2-1, the V gene TRBV28; the match to TRBD2 covers 8 bases. The germline V gene has CDR1 MDHEN and CDR2 SYDVKM. V trimming: 4 bases; J trimming: 0 bases; junction bases outside the gene matches: 5. CDR3 size: 16 residues. CDR3 sequence (DNA): TGTGCCAGCAGTTCATTAGCGGGGAACTCCTACAATGAGCAGTTCTTC. Its translation: CASSSLAGNSYNEQFF.

The rearrangement uses TRBV19 and TRBJ2-7, with TRBD2 identical over 7 bases. J was trimmed by 0 bases and V by 3 bases; bases with no gene match: 2. Per germline, CDR1 LNHDA and CDR2 SQIVND (reference sequence). The CDR3 contains 14 residues. CDR3 coding DNA: TGTGCCAGTAGTATTCGGGGGGTCTCCTACGAGCAGTACTTC. This codes for CASSIRGVSYEQYF.

The chain carries TRBV6-1 and TRBJ2-7; D perhaps matches TRBD2 (5 bases). Trimming cost V 3 bases and J 5 bases, with 8 bases left between them. The germline V gene has CDR1 MNHNS and CDR2 SASEGT. The CDR3 has 12 amino acids. The CDR3 sequence is CASSEAGDEQYF. CDR3 coding DNA: TGTGCCAGCAGTGAGGCCGGGGACGAGCAGTACTTC.

This chain links TRBV4-1 with TRBJ2-7; 10 nucleotides align to TRBD2. This CDR3 is 16 amino acids long. The V gene end was trimmed by 3 bases and the J gene end by 4 bases; junction bases not matched to a gene: 9. Germline lookup yields CDR1 MGHRA and CDR2 YSYEKL. CDR3 sequence reads: CASSQQASGSKYEQYF. The DNA of the CDR3 is TGCGCCAGCAGCCAGCAAGCTAGCGGGAGTAAATACGAGCAGTACTTC.

The V and J genes are TRBV18 and TRBJ2-5; maybe TRBD1 (6 bases). V shed 4 bases and J shed 2 bases, with 11 bases lying between them. There are 14 residues in the CDR3. The germline V gene encodes CDR1 KGHSH and CDR2 LQKENI. CDR3 sequence reads: CASSRTGPQETQYF. CDR3 coding DNA: TGTGCCAGCTCACGAACAGGGCCACAAGAGACCCAGTACTTC.

The rearrangement links TRBV27 to TRBJ2-2; D perhaps matches TRBD1 (6 bases). The CDR3 has 14 residues. V lost 5 bases and J lost 3, with 10 bases in between. Germline V gives CDR1 MNHEY, CDR2 SMNVEV (reference sequence). DNA of the CDR3: TGTGCCAGCAGTCCCAGACAGGACACCGGGGAGCTGTTTTTT. This codes for CASSPRQDTGELFF.

The J gene is TRBJ1-3, the V gene TRBV28, with D possibly matching TRBD1 (5 bases). The CDR3 covers 15 residues. Trimming took 6 bases from V and 1 from J, leaving 13 bases between them. Germline CDR1 and CDR2: MDHEN and SYDVKM. The CDR3 loop is CASRSHRGSGNTIYF. The CDR3 nucleotides are TGTGCCAGCAGGTCTCATAGGGGATCTGGAAACACCATATATTTT.

The J gene is TRBJ2-1, the V gene TRBV7-8, with a tentative D call TRBD2 (6 bases). V lost 1 base to trimming and J lost 8 bases, with 15 bases between them. The germline gives CDR1 SGHVS, CDR2 FQNEAQ. The CDR3 has 15 amino acids. The CDR3, as DNA: TGTGCCAGCAGCTTAGATACGGGAGAAGTCGATGAGCAGTTCTTC. Protein sequence: CASSLDTGEVDEQFF. Combining the CDR3 with reference TRBV7-8 and TRBJ2-1 gives the whole variable domain GAGVSQSPRYKVAKRGQDVALRCDPISGHVSLFWYQQALGQGPEFLTYFQNEAQLDKSGLPSDRFFAERPEGSVSTLKIQRTQQEDSAVYLCASSLDTGEVDEQFFGPGTRLTVL.

The chain recombines TRBV28 with TRBJ1-1; D is unclear. Looked up from germline, CDR1 is MDHEN and CDR2 is SYDVKM. Trimming cost V 5 bases and J 8 bases, with 9 bases left between them. The CDR3 spans 11 residues. The CDR3 region has the DNA TGTGCCAGCAGTCTAGACCTGGAAGCTTTCTTT. Amino acids: CASSLDLEAFF.

The rearrangement uses TRBV10-1 and TRBJ1-4; the match to TRBD1 covers 8 bases. CDR3 size: 16 residues. The ends lost 5 bases at V and 8 bases at J; junction bases unmatched: 13. Germline V CDR1 and CDR2: WNHNN, SYGVQD (reference sequence). This chain's CDR3 is CASSTPPTGAGEKLFF. CDR3 coding DNA: TGCGCCAGCAGTACACCTCCGACAGGGGCAGGGGAAAAACTGTTTTTT.

The CDR3 sequence: CATTDGQGKETQYF. The CDR3 region has the DNA TGTGCCACCACAGACGGGCAGGGAAAAGAGACCCAGTACTTC. This chain connects TRBV19 to TRBJ2-5, with D possibly TRBD1 on 5 matching bases. The CDR3 sequence is 14 residues long. V lost 10 bases to trimming and J lost 3 bases, with 18 bases between them. CDR1 is LNHDA, CDR2 SQIVND, per germline (reference sequence).

The chain couples TRBV28 to TRBJ2-3; 8 nucleotides line up with TRBD2. The J segment lost 4 bases and the V segment lost 6 bases, leaving 6 bases of the junction unmatched. Germline V gene lookup returns CDR1 MDHEN and CDR2 SYDVKM. This CDR3 has 14 amino acids. The CDR3 region has the DNA TGTGCCAGCAGGTCGGGCGGGAGGCCAGATACGCAGTATTTT. Its translation: CASRSGGRPDTQYF. The full variable domain, completed using reference TRBV28 and TRBJ2-3, is DVKVTQSSRYLVKRTGEKVFLECVQDMDHENMFWYRQDPGLGLRLIYFSYDVKMKEKGDIPEGYSVSREKKERFSLILESASTNQTSMYLCASRSGGRPDTQYFGPGTRLTVL.

This chain links TRBV28 with TRBJ2-1, with 8 bases identical to TRBD2. Germline CDR1 reads MDHEN; CDR2 reads SYDVKM. V lost 5 bases, J lost 0 bases, and 12 bases stayed unmatched. The length of the CDR3 is 18 residues. Here the CDR3 reads CASSPRGAGGTSYNEQFF. Written as DNA, the CDR3 is TGTGCCAGCAGTCCGCGCGGCGCGGGAGGTACCTCCTACAATGAGCAGTTCTTC.

The chain recombines TRBV5-1 with TRBJ2-5; D not certain. V gave up 2 bases and J gave up 4 bases, with 9 bases separating them. The germline V gene has CDR1 SGHRS and CDR2 YFSETQ. The CDR3 has 13 residues. The CDR3 DNA reads TGCGCCAGCAGCTTCGAAGTTAGAGAGACCCAGTACTTC. Protein sequence: CASSFEVRETQYF.

The gene calls are TRBV19 and TRBJ1-2, with D possibly TRBD1 on 5 matching bases. V was trimmed by 3 bases and J by 6 bases, leaving 17 bases between them. This CDR3 has 15 residues. Germline values: CDR1 LNHDA, CDR2 SQIVND (reference sequence). CDR3 sequence (DNA): TGTGCCAGTAGTATCCCCCCGCGGGGGGTCAATGGCTACACCTTC. Translated, it gives CASSIPPRGVNGYTF.

This chain's CDR3 is CASSRGQGVLNTEAFF. CDR3 sequence (DNA): TGTGCCAGTAGTAGGGGACAGGGAGTTTTGAACACTGAAGCTTTCTTT. This sequence joins TRBV19 and TRBJ1-1, with 9 nucleotides matching TRBD1. V lost 4 bases and J lost 0; bases outside the gene matches: 6. The CDR3 is 16 residues long. Looked up from germline, CDR1 is LNHDA and CDR2 is SQIVND (reference sequence).

J is TRBJ2-7 and V is TRBV6-5; 8 bases align to TRBD2. The V gene end was trimmed by 2 bases and the J gene end by 2 bases; junction bases not matched to a gene: 8. The CDR3 length is 16 residues. CDR1 and CDR2 (germline): MNHEY, SVGAGI. CDR3 sequence: CASSYTFSGIPYEQYF. The CDR3, as DNA: TGTGCCAGCAGTTACACCTTTAGCGGGATCCCCTACGAGCAGTACTTC.

The rearrangement links TRBV5-1 to TRBJ2-7; D might be TRBD1 (5 bases). The germline V gene has CDR1 SGHRS and CDR2 YFSETQ. V lost 1 base and J lost 7, with 12 bases in between. CDR3 length: 13 residues. The CDR3, as DNA: TGCGCCAGCAGCTTGTTTTCAGGGTCTGAGCAGTACTTC. Protein: CASSLFSGSEQYF.

V gene TRBV11-3 combines with J gene TRBJ2-6; 8 positions agree with TRBD1. The V segment lost 4 bases and the J segment 4 bases; nucleotides outside the gene matches: 6. CDR1 and CDR2 (germline): SGHNT, YENEEA. The CDR3 is 16 amino acids. Here the CDR3 DNA reads TGTGCCAGCAGCTCCCGGACAGGGAACGGGGCCAACGTCCTGACTTTC. Amino acid sequence: CASSSRTGNGANVLTF.